This TCR beta chain was recovered during a study of shared clonotypes between healthy human individuals (dated by TCRdb to the early 2020s). A note on the overall study: A couple of women and three men aged 18 to 49 years were included in the cohort. For each donor, CD4 naive and CD4 memory were each run on three plates, CD8 naive on two plates, and CD8 memory on one plate. To estimate repertoire size and how much clonotypes are shared between individuals, the study performed deep sequencing of blood TCR repertoires from about five healthy adults. Libraries were prepared and TCR repertoires were sequenced by different laboratories using diverse techniques, in order to increase sequencing depth and limit assay-specific biases. Per donor, leukapheresis produced somewhere between about 0.8 and 9 billion PBMCs. General findings and caveats noted by the study authors: Larger estimated clonotype richness was generally found for naive subsets than for memory subsets. Sharing across a handful of donors was observed for approximately 5% of naive CD4, around 3.5% of naive CD8, over 2% of memory CD4, and about 0.38% of memory CD8 clonotypes. Even with the large sequencing depth, rarefaction of the sorted-subset datasets indicated that sequencing was incomplete. Compared with non-shared clonotypes, the clonotypes found in all four sorted-subset donors had higher generation probabilities. Pairwise subsampling led to the expectation that sequencing depth would affect the degree of clonotype sharing among donors. Sampling was restricted to blood, and TCR repertoires in tissues likely differ from the TCR repertoires found in blood. The small number of donors limited the genetic and exposure-history diversity represented.

For CDR1 and CDR2, the germline V gene lists SGHDT and YYEEEE. V lost 0 bases and J lost 0 bases; the stretch between them is 7 bases long. From its cysteine to its phenylalanine, the CDR3 spans 16 amino acids. The only DNA kept is the CDR3, 48 bases in frame from the first base. In regard to this clone: No cognate antigen has been identified for it. Base qualities are not at hand, and no much larger clone is one base apart. Other DNA sequences of this sample code for an identical CDR3.

TCR CDR3 regions were amplified from genomic DNA by multiplex PCR using the deep immunoSEQ assay. Extracted genomic DNA from each cell subset was spread evenly across all wells of several immunoSEQ 96-well plates, with each plate serving as a replicate. For sorted subsets, 200 to 250 ng genomic DNA, equal to tens of thousands of T cell genomes, was loaded into each replicate PCR. Purified libraries were measured with a Qubit 3.0 fluorometer, size-checked on a Bioanalyzer 2100, and measured again with the KAPA Library Quantification kit. Each immunoSEQ 96-well plate was sequenced on its own single-read 150-cycle Illumina NextSeq 550 flow cell. Turning to the authors' computational methods: Because only junctional sequences without quality scores were contained in the immunoSEQ output, filtering matching that applied to full-length reads could not be performed. To assign V/J genes and CDR3, sequences were annotated against IMGT germline references using PyIR, a Python wrapper for IgBLAST v1.9. Reads with weak V/J assignments (E-value above 1e-6), missing CDR3, stop codons, out-of-frame junctions, or ambiguous translated residues were removed. V3J clonotypes were defined as sequences sharing an identical inferred V gene, J gene, and CDR3 amino acid sequence. The percentage overlap between two repertoires was calculated by dividing the number of shared unique clonotypes by the size of the smaller repertoire. RTK rarefaction, the Chao1 estimator, and Recon v2.1 estimates of unobserved clonotypes were used to assess repertoire richness. For all TCRbeta clonotypes obtained by the gDNA method from a few donors, generation probabilities were computed with OLGA. Sourced from immuneACCESS, this table was stored by TCRdb with only in-frame sequences that have V and J called. A share of the clones is absent; for the studies checked, an unresolved V gene accounts for under half, and the remainder has no known explanation. V, J and clone size were drawn from that table, and D and trimming were deduced from the DNA. The sample profile shows 2 million or so clones; approximately 95% of them were found once. The ten most abundant clones make up roughly 0.13% of the sample.

The donors were healthy, HIV-negative adults with no recently reported acute infections or vaccinations. Every donor was a Caucasian adult residing in Nashville, Tennessee, USA. CD4+ T cells were enriched by magnetic negative selection; naive cells were then positively selected on CD45RA, and the negative fraction formed the memory subset. After blood collection by leukapheresis, PBMCs were isolated using Ficoll-Histopaque density gradient centrifugation and then cryopreserved in the vapor phase of liquid nitrogen. Analytical flow cytometry was used to check the purity and quantity of every magnetically sorted T cell population. Each sorted fraction had its genomic DNA isolated and then quantified by UV absorbance on a Nanodrop 2000c.

Recombination connected TRBV5-6 to TRBJ1-6, with no confident D gene call. The TCR originated in a man aged 18 to 30 in good health. The sequencing sample was made of naive CD4+ T cells sorted from blood. What the cell subset or site label conveys for this sample: CD45RA+ positively selected. Read as DNA, the sequence is TGTGCCAGCAGCTTGGCCGGTAGCTCCTATAATTCACCCCTCCACTTT. This yields the protein CASSLAGSSYNSPLHF.